The T cell receptor (beta chain) described here comes from a study of CD8+CD57+ T cells in acquired aplastic anemia. The overall study: The study obtained an average of roughly 3 ug of DNA from sorted CD4+ and CD8+ cells. Among healthy donors, CD4+ cells averaged about 9.9 million reads.

Genomic DNA templated the TCR beta VDJ and CDR3 profiling. MiXCR, applied by TCRdb to the reads, yields one record per CDR3 protein. The sample has 75,000 to 90,000 distinct CDR3 sequences; approximately 45% are singletons. Germline CDR1 is LNHDA and CDR2 is SQIVND (reference sequence). The CDR3 sequence is 14 residues long. Trimming removed 3 bases from V and 1 base from J, with 9 bases in between. General study results and limits: Patients and healthy controls showed no significant CD8+ Simpson's diversity difference. Patients and controls shared around 30 CD8+ CDR3 sequences.

This clonotype was counted at least ten times. The antigen is undetermined. This TCR came from a human donor in good health, serving as a control. The rearrangement joins TRBV19 to TRBJ1-1; TRBD1 might be the D (5 bases). Sequenced: sorted CD4+, CD8+, or CD8+CD57+ T cells (not recorded which) from PBMCs. This CDR3 is CASSMWGGNTEAFF. The CDR3 DNA reads TGTGCCAGTAGTATGTGGGGGGGGAACACTGAAGCTTTCTTT.